These T cell receptor beta chains were read from a single sample in a study of blood T cell repertoires in COVID-19. The table came from immunoSEQ multiplex PCR; TCRdb's copy has only in-frame clones and leaves some out. The sample carries about 190,000 clones, about four fifths recorded once. The sequencing sample was made of PBMCs or T cells enriched from blood (not recorded which). Source of these receptors: a woman aged 30 to 39 who had recovered from COVID-19. The CDR3 runs from the conserved cysteine through the conserved F or W. The order of the fields is J gene, clone size, V gene, D gene, CDR3 protein, CDR3 DNA. A D gene is named only where the DNA matches it firmly. Some rows have no size entry. The others give once, few or many, or a class for an expanded clone.

J gene: TRBJ2-1; clone size: .; V gene: TRBV7-3; D gene: .; CDR3 protein: CASSLKRASSYNEQFF; CDR3 DNA: TGTGCCAGCAGCTTAAAGCGAGCTAGCTCCTACAATGAGCAGTTCTTC
J gene: TRBJ2-3; clone size: .; V gene: TRBV29-1; D gene: .; CDR3 protein: CSVEVTGADTQYF; CDR3 DNA: TGCAGCGTTGAAGTGACGGGAGCGGATACGCAGTATTTT
J gene: TRBJ2-5; clone size: .; V gene: TRBV11-3; D gene: .; CDR3 protein: CASSAYYGETQYF; CDR3 DNA: TGTGCCAGCAGCGCGTACTACGGGGAGACCCAGTACTTC
J gene: TRBJ2-7; clone size: .; V gene: TRBV28; D gene: TRBD1; CDR3 protein: CASSYTGTASYEQYF; CDR3 DNA: TGTGCCAGCAGTTATACCGGGACAGCGTCCTACGAGCAGTACTTC
J gene: TRBJ2-2; clone size: .; V gene: TRBV28; D gene: TRBD1; CDR3 protein: CASSLGSGTGSGELFF; CDR3 DNA: TGTGCCAGCAGTTTGGGTTCCGGGACAGGGAGCGGGGAGCTGTTTTTT
J gene: TRBJ2-1; clone size: .; V gene: TRBV28; D gene: TRBD1; CDR3 protein: CASNAQGDGYNEQFF; CDR3 DNA: TGTGCCAGCAATGCCCAGGGGGATGGCTACAATGAGCAGTTCTTC
J gene: TRBJ2-2; clone size: .; V gene: TRBV5-6; D gene: TRBD2; CDR3 protein: CASSRLAGESGELFF; CDR3 DNA: TGTGCCAGCAGCCGACTAGCGGGGGAGTCTGGGGAGCTGTTTTTT
J gene: TRBJ2-7; clone size: .; V gene: TRBV7-6; D gene: TRBD2; CDR3 protein: CASSLEPSGSSVVEQYF; CDR3 DNA: TGTGCCAGCAGCTTAGAGCCTAGCGGGAGTTCAGTGGTCGAGCAGTACTTC
J gene: TRBJ1-2; clone size: .; V gene: TRBV5-1; D gene: .; CDR3 protein: CASSSSGENYGYTF; CDR3 DNA: TGCGCCAGCAGCTCCTCAGGGGAGAACTATGGCTACACCTTC
J gene: TRBJ1-2; clone size: .; V gene: TRBV7-2; D gene: TRBD1; CDR3 protein: CASSLQRGQGYTF; CDR3 DNA: TGTGCCAGCAGCTTACAAAGGGGGCAGGGCTACACCTTC
J gene: TRBJ1-2; clone size: .; V gene: TRBV28; D gene: TRBD1; CDR3 protein: CASSSETGTHGYTF; CDR3 DNA: TGTGCCAGCAGTTCAGAGACAGGGACCCATGGCTACACCTTC
J gene: TRBJ1-4; clone size: .; V gene: TRBV7-2; D gene: TRBD1; CDR3 protein: CASSPGTGGLLFF; CDR3 DNA: TGTGCCAGCAGCCCGGGGACAGGGGGACTCCTGTTTTTT
J gene: TRBJ1-2; clone size: .; V gene: TRBV28; D gene: .; CDR3 protein: CASTPGGFYGYTF; CDR3 DNA: TGTGCCAGCACCCCAGGAGGGTTCTATGGCTACACCTTC
J gene: TRBJ2-3; clone size: once; V gene: TRBV24-1; D gene: TRBD2; CDR3 protein: CATSDQGLAGVTDTQYF; CDR3 DNA: TGTGCCACCAGTGATCAAGGACTAGCGGGGGTCACAGATACGCAGTATTTT
J gene: TRBJ2-2; clone size: .; V gene: TRBV4-1; D gene: TRBD2; CDR3 protein: CASSQGAGGYTGELFF; CDR3 DNA: TGCGCCAGCAGCCAAGGGGCGGGGGGATACACCGGGGAGCTGTTTTTT
J gene: TRBJ1-1; clone size: .; V gene: TRBV5-4; D gene: .; CDR3 protein: CASSLAKGEGNTEAFF; CDR3 DNA: TGTGCCAGCAGCTTGGCCAAGGGAGAGGGGAACACTGAAGCTTTCTTT
J gene: TRBJ2-1; clone size: .; V gene: TRBV28; D gene: TRBD1; CDR3 protein: CASSSSPGGWNNEQFF; CDR3 DNA: TGTGCCAGCAGTTCGTCCCCAGGGGGCTGGAACAATGAGCAGTTCTTC
J gene: TRBJ2-3; clone size: .; V gene: TRBV18; D gene: TRBD2; CDR3 protein: CASSQLAGEATDTQYF; CDR3 DNA: TGTGCCAGCTCACAACTAGCGGGAGAGGCAACAGATACGCAGTATTTT
J gene: TRBJ2-1; clone size: .; V gene: TRBV2; D gene: .; CDR3 protein: CASSVGAPGNEQFF; CDR3 DNA: TGTGCCAGCAGTGTGGGAGCTCCAGGCAATGAGCAGTTCTTC
J gene: TRBJ2-7; clone size: .; V gene: TRBV25-1; D gene: TRBD1; CDR3 protein: CASSEGTGAYEQYF; CDR3 DNA: TGTGCCAGCAGTGAAGGGACAGGGGCCTACGAGCAGTACTTC
J gene: TRBJ2-1; clone size: .; V gene: TRBV12-3/TRBV12-4; D gene: .; CDR3 protein: CASSFRGLQQFF; CDR3 DNA: TGTGCCAGCAGTTTCCGGGGACTTCAGCAGTTCTTC
J gene: TRBJ2-2; clone size: .; V gene: TRBV10-1; D gene: .; CDR3 protein: CASSERGGRTGELFF; CDR3 DNA: TGCGCCAGCAGTGAGAGAGGGGGTCGCACCGGGGAGCTGTTTTTT